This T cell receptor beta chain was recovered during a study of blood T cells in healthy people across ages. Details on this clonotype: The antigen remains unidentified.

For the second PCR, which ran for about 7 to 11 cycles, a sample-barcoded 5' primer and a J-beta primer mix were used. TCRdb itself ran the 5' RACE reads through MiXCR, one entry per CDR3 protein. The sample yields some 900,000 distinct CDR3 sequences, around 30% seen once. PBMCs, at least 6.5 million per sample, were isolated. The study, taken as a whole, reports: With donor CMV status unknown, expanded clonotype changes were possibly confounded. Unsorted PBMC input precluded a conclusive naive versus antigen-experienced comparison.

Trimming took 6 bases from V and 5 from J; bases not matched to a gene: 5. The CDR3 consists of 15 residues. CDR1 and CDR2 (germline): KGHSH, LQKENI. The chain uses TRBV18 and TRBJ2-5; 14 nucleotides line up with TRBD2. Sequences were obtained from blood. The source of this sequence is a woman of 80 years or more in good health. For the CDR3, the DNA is TGTGCCAGCTCCCGGACTAGCGGGGGGATGGAGACCCAGTACTTC. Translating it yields CASSRTSGGMETQYF.